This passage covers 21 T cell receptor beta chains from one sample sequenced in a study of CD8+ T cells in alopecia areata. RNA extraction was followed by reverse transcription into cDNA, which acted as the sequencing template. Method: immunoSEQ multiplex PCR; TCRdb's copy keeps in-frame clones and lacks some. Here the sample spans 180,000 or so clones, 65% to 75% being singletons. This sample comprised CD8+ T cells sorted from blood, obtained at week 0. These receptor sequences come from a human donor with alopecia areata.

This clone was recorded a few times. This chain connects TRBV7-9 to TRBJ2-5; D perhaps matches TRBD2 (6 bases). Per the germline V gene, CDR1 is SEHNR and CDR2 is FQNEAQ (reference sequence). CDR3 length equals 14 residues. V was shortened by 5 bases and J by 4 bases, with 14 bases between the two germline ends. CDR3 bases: TGTGCCAGCAGCCCCGTCGGGGGTGGAGAGACCCAGTACTTC. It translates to CASSPVGGGETQYF.

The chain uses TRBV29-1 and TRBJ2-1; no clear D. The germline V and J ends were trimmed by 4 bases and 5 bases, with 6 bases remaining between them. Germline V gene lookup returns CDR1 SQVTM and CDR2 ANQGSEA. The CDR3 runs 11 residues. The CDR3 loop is CSVGKDNEQFF. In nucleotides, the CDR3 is TGCAGCGTTGGAAAGGACAATGAGCAGTTCTTC.

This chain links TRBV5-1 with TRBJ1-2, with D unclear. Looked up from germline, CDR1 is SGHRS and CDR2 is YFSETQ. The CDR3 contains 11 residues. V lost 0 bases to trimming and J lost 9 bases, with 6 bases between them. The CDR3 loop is CASSLDQSYTF. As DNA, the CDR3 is TGCGCCAGCAGCTTGGACCAGAGCTACACCTTC.

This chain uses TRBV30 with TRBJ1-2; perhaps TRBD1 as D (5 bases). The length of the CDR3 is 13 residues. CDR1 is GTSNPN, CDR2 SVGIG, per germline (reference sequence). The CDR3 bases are TGTGCTTGGGGGACGTTAGCTAACTATGGCTACACCTTC. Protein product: CAWGTLANYGYTF.

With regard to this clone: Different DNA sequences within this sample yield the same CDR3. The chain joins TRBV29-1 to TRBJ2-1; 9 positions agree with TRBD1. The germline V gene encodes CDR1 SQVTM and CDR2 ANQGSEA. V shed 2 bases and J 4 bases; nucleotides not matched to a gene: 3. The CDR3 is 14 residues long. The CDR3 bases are TGCAGCGTTGAAAGAGGGACAGGGTACAATGAGCAGTTCTTC. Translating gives CSVERGTGYNEQFF.

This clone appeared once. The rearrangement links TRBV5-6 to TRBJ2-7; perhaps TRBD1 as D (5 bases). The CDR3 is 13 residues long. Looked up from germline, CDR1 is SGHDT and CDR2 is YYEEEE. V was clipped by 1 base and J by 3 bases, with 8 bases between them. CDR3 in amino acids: CASSLQGFYEQYF. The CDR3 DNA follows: TGTGCCAGCAGCTTGCAGGGTTTCTACGAGCAGTACTTC.

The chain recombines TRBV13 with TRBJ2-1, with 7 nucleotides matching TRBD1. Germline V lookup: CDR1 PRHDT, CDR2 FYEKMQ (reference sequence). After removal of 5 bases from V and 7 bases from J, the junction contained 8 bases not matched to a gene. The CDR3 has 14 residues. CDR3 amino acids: CASSVVWDSNEQFF. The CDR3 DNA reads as TGTGCCAGCAGCGTGGTGTGGGACAGTAATGAGCAGTTCTTC. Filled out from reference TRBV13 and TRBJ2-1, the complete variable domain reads AAGVIQSPRHLIKEKRETATLKCYPIPRHDTVYWYQQGPGQDPQFLISFYEKMQSDKGSIPDRFSAQQFSDYHSELNMSSLELGDSALYFCASSVVWDSNEQFFGPGTRLTVL.

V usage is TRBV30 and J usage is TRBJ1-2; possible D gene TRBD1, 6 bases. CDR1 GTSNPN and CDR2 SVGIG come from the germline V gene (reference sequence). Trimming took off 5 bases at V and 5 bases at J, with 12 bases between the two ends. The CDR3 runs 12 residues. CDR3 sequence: CAWARQVYGYTF. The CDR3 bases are TGTGCCTGGGCAAGACAGGTATATGGCTACACCTTC.

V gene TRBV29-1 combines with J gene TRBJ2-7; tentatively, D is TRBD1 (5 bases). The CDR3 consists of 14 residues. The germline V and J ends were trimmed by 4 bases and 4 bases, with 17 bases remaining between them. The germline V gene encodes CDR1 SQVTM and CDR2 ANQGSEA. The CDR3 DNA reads TGCAGCGTTGGGTACGCCAGGGAAACATACGAGCAGTACTTC. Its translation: CSVGYARETYEQYF.

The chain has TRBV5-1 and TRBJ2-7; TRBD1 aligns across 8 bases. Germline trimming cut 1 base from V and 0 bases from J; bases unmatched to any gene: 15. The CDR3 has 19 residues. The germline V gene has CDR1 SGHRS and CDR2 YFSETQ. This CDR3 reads CASSLSSDAGQVYSYEQYF. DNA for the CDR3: TGCGCCAGCAGCTTGTCGTCCGACGCGGGACAGGTGTACTCCTACGAGCAGTACTTC.

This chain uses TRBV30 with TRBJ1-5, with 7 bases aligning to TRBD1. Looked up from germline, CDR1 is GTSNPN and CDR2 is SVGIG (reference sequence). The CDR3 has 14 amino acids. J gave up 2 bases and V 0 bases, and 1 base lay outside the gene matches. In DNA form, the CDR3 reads TGTGCCTGGAGTGTTACAGGGGGCAATCAGCCCCAGCATTTT. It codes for CAWSVTGGNQPQHF. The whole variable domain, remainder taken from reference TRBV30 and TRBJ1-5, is SQTIHQWPATLVQPVGSPLSLECTVEGTSNPNLYWYRQAAGRGLQLLFYSVGIGQISSEVPQNLSASRPQDRQFILSSKKLLLSDSGFYLCAWSVTGGNQPQHFGDGTRLSIL.

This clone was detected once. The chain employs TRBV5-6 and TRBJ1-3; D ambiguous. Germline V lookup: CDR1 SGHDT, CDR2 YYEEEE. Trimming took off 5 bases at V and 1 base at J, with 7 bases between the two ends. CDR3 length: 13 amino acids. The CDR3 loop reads CASSVGSGNTIYF. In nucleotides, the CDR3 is TGTGCCAGCAGTGTGGGGTCTGGAAACACCATATATTTT.

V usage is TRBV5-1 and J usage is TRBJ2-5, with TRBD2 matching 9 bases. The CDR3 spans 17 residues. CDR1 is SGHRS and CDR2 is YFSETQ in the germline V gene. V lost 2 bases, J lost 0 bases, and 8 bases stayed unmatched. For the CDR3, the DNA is TGCGCCAGCAGCTTAATAGCGGGGGCAGCGTACCAAGAGACCCAGTACTTC. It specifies CASSLIAGAAYQETQYF.

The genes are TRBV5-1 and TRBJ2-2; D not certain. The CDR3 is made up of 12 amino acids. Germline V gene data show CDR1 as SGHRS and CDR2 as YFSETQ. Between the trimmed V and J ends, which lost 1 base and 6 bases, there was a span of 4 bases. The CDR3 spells CASSLSAGELFF. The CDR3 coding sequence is TGCGCCAGCAGCTTGTCAGCCGGGGAGCTGTTTTTT.

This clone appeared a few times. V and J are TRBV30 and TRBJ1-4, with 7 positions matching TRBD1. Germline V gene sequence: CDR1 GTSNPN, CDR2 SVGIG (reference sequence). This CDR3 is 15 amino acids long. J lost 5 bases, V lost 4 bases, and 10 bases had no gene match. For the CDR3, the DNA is TGTGCCTGGATGAACGACAGGGACCTAAATGAAAAACTGTTTTTT. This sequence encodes CAWMNDRDLNEKLFF.

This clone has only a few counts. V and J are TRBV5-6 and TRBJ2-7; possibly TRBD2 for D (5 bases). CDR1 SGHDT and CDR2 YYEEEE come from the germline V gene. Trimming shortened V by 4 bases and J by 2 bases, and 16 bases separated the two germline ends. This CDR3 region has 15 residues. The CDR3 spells CASSLLDLLPYEQYF. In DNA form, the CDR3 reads TGTGCCAGCAGCCTACTAGACCTTCTACCCTACGAGCAGTACTTC.

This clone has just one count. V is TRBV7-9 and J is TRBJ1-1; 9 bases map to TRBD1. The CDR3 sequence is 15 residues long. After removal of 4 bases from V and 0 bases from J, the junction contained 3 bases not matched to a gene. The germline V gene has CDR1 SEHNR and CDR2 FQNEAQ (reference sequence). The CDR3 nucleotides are TGTGCCAGCAGCTCGGGACAGGGAATGAACACTGAAGCTTTCTTT. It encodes CASSSGQGMNTEAFF.

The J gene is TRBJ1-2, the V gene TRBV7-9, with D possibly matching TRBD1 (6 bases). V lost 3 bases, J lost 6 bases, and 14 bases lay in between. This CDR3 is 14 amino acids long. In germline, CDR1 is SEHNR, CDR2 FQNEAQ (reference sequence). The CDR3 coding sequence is TGTGCCAGCAGCTTGGGGGGCCAACGGGATGGCTACACCTTC. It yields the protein CASSLGGQRDGYTF.

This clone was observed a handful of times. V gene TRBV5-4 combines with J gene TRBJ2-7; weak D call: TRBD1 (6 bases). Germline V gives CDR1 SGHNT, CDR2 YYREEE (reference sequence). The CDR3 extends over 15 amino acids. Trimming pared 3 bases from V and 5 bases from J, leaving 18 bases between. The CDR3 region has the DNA TGTGCCAGCAGCTCCAGGGGAGTACCTCCCGACGAGCAGTACTTC. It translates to CASSSRGVPPDEQYF.

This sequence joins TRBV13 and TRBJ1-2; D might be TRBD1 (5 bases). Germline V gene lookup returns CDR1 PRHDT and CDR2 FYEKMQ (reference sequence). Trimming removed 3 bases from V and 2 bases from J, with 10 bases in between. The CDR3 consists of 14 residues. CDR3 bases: TGTGCCAGCAGCTTGGGCAGGGTGAACTATGGCTACACCTTC. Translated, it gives CASSLGRVNYGYTF.

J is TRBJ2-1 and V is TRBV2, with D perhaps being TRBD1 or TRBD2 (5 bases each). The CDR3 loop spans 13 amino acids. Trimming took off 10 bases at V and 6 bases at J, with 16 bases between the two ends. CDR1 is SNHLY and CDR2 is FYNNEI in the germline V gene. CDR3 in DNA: TGTGCCACGGACCCACCTGGGGGCAATGAGCAGTTCTTC. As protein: CATDPPGGNEQFF. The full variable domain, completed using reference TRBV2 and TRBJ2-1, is EPEVTQTPSHQVTQMGQEVILRCVPISNHLYFYWYRQILGQKVEFLVSFYNNEISEKSEIFDDQFSVERPDGSNFTLKIRSTKLEDSAMYFCATDPPGGNEQFFGPGTRLTVL.